This TCR beta chain is from a study of regulatory T cells in long-lasting Graves disease (dated by TCRdb to about 2021). Context from the whole study: Persistent Graves' disease meant more than 5 years of antithyroid drug treatment with TSH receptor autoantibodies that stayed positive. Persistent Graves' disease patients were compared with newly diagnosed Graves' disease patients by peripheral blood TCR sequencing and RNA sequencing. The study took place in China and was registered as a clinical trial. A total of roughly 35 samples were covered by TCR sequencing, comprising approximately 13 persistent and 20 or so newly diagnosed Graves' disease patients. Persistent Graves' disease patients in the clinical cohort had taken antithyroid drugs for roughly ten years on average. The paper's findings and limits, for the study overall: Persistent disease showed preferential use of TRBV28, TRBJ1-2 and TRBJ2-5, whereas newly diagnosed disease favored TRBV20-1 and TRBJ2-1. The authors noted that the small sample size was a limitation that may lower accuracy. A larger number of public clonotypes was shared among persistent patients (fewer than 3,000) than among newly diagnosed patients (approximately 1,000). Only the TCR beta chain was sequenced and analyzed. Because the primary lesion, thyroid tissue, could not be accessed, the study looked at peripheral blood alone. Compared with newly diagnosed patients, patients with persistent Graves' disease had lower TCR Shannon entropy and fewer highly expanded clones, which suggests clonal expansion.

About this clonotype: The specificity of this receptor is unknown. No per-base quality is available; no much larger clone lies one base away.

Receptors were amplified or captured by multiplex PCR. Sequenced on an Illumina HiSeq 4000. TCR beta libraries were built with iRepertoire HTBI primers and Arm-PCR amplification of CDR3 regions. Before sequencing, the PCR products went through gel purification. Regarding the original processing steps: Gene usage analysis of CDR3 amino acid clonotypes used the 62 TRBV and some 13 TRBJ segments found across samples. COPE and FqMerger were used to merge filtered high-quality paired reads into contigs. BLAST was used to align contigs to IMGT TRBV, TRBD and TRBJ reference genes, with CDR3 defined following IMGT. Any clonotype with a frequency above 0.1% was counted as a highly expanded clone. Repertoire diversity was measured by Shannon entropy, and V-J evenness by the Gini coefficient. Public clonotypes were defined as clonotypes shared by more than one individual. TCRdb itself trimmed the public reads at Q25 with fastp, ran MiXCR and retained productive beta chains. Rows with a matching CDR3 protein are joined into one entry that keeps the most common DNA and genes. The V and J calls and clone size come from TCRdb's table, not from the authors' own analysis. This sample has fewer than 600,000 distinct CDR3 sequences in its table, and 20% to 25% of those were observed once. Of the sample, 10% to 15% is held by the ten largest clones.

The germline V gene (reference sequence) gives CDR1 as DFQATT and CDR2 as SNEGSKA. Trimming at the junction amounts to 6 bases on V and 3 bases on J, and the germline ends lie 14 bases apart. The CDR3 holds 13 amino acids from the cysteine to the phenylalanine. Here the CDR3 DNA is all that survives: 39 bases in frame from base 1. Sample time point, as interpreted from the label and publication: persistent/refractory GD, antithyroid drugs over 5 years with positive TRAb. For both TCR sequencing and RNA sequencing, RNA was extracted from PBMCs using TRIzol. The diagnosis of Graves' disease followed American Thyroid Association guidelines. The patients came from an endocrinology department in Xi'an, China. Each patient gave about 8.1 milliliters of peripheral blood, collected in an EDTA anticoagulant tube. Ficoll Paque Plus density gradient separation was used to isolate PBMCs, and no additional T cell sorting was done. An Agilent 2100 Bioanalyzer and agarose gel were used to assess RNA quality, and a NanoDrop 2000 was used to measure RNA concentration.

This receptor was obtained from a female donor with Graves disease. The rearrangement combines TRBV20-1 with TRBJ2-5; 5 matching bases give a weak D call of TRBD1. The source was peripheral blood mononuclear cells (PBMCs), collected when the disease was refractory, from a patient treated with antithyroid drugs. CDR3 protein: CSAIDRREETQYF. The sequence in DNA is TGCAGTGCCATTGACAGACGGGAAGAGACCCAGTACTTC.